These 19 T cell receptor beta chains were all obtained from the same sample, sequenced in a study of glioma-infiltrating T cells. The iRepertoire nested amplicon-rescue multiplex PCR amplified TCR alpha and beta CDR3s from RNA. TCRdb recomputed calls from the multiplex PCR reads with MiXCR, one row per CDR3 protein. The top ten hold 35% to 40% of the sample, which has tens of thousands of distinct CDR3 sequences, about 37% seen once. The sequenced sample was glioma tissue, nonneoplastic brain tissue, or PBMCs (not recorded which). These TCRs come from a human donor with low-grade glioma or glioblastoma, undergoing nonglioma brain surgery, or in good health (not recorded which).

This clonotype occurred many times. The chain is built from TRBV5-1 and TRBJ1-2; weak D call: TRBD1 (5 bases). The CDR3 is 15 residues long. V lost 1 base and J 8 bases, leaving 18 bases between the germline ends. Germline CDR1 SGHRS, CDR2 YFSETQ. The CDR3 sequence is CASSLSTASGTGYTF. DNA for the CDR3: TGCGCCAGCAGCTTGTCTACTGCGTCAGGGACCGGCTACACCTTC.

As for this clonotype: Because the CDR3 is missing its conserved closing phenylalanine or tryptophan, this is likely a read error. The rearrangement links TRBV20-1 to TRBJ1-1; unclear D gene. Trimming shortened V by 2 bases and J by 6 bases, and 19 bases separated the two germline ends. The CDR3 loop spans 15 amino acids. Germline lookup yields CDR1 DFQATT and CDR2 SNEGSKA (reference sequence). The CDR3, as DNA: TGCAGTGCTAGAAACCCAACCCACCAAAGAGCTGAAGCTTTCTTA. Protein sequence: CSARNPTHQRAEAFL.

The count of this clonotype is one. Mismatch with germline at one junction end may stem from a read error. The J gene is TRBJ1-1, the V gene TRBV24-1; D may be TRBD1 (6 bases). This CDR3 comprises 13 residues. Germline lookup yields CDR1 KGHDR and CDR2 SFDVKD. CDR3 DNA sequence: TGTGACACCAGGAGGGCAGGGGCTCCTGAAGCTTTCTTT. It encodes CDTRRAGAPEAFF.

To note about this clonotype: The conserved final phenylalanine or tryptophan is absent from the CDR3, which likely points to a read error. The limits of the CDR3 on the DNA are not certain, so only TCRdb's listed CDR3 is given. The chain has TRBV6-6 and TRBJ2-5; the listed D gene, TRBD2, was not tested against the DNA. Germline assignment: CDR1 MNHNY and CDR2 SVGAGI (reference sequence). The CDR3 is 14 residues long, ends included. CDR3 sequence: CASTLAGVGETLYL.

This clonotype was observed at least ten times. The chain links TRBV2 to TRBJ1-2; D gene unclear. The CDR3 has 13 amino acids. Trimming took 5 bases from V and 8 from J, leaving 15 bases between them. Germline CDR1 and CDR2: SNHLY and FYNNEI. The CDR3 DNA follows: TGTGCCAGCAGTCCCGGCGGGAGTCGCGGCTACACCTTC. Amino acid sequence: CASSPGGSRGYTF.

With regard to this clonotype: The junction does not match germline at one end; this may be a read error. This chain uses TRBV7-2 with TRBJ1-6; D is ambiguous. The CDR3 has 16 amino acids. CDR1 is SGHTA, CDR2 FQGNSA, per germline. CDR3 in amino acids: CTRSSLPLGNNSPLHF. The CDR3, as DNA: TGTACCAGAAGCTCGCTCCCCCTGGGGAATAATTCACCCCTCCACTTT.

This clonotype appeared many times. V gene TRBV2 combines with J gene TRBJ2-1; D ambiguous. The ends were cut back, 6 bases at V and 6 bases at J, with 12 bases in the middle. This CDR3 is built from 13 residues. Germline assignment: CDR1 SNHLY and CDR2 FYNNEI. CDR3: CASSAFRINEQFF. CDR3 DNA: TGTGCCAGCAGCGCTTTCCGTATCAATGAGCAGTTCTTC.

The sample holds many counts of this clonotype. This sequence joins TRBV7-2 and TRBJ2-7; either TRBD1 or TRBD2 may fit D (5 bases each). V was clipped by 0 bases and J by 0 bases, with 9 bases between them. The CDR3 runs 15 residues. Per the germline V gene, CDR1 is SGHTA and CDR2 is FQGNSA. The CDR3 DNA reads as TGTGCCAGCAGCTTAGCCGGGACGGACTCCTACGAGCAGTACTTC. Protein product: CASSLAGTDSYEQYF.

The sample holds a few counts of this clonotype. The chain carries TRBV27 and TRBJ2-1, with a tentative D call TRBD2 (6 bases). Trimming left V 8 bases short and J 6 bases short, with 20 bases between. CDR1 is MNHEY and CDR2 is SMNVEV in the germline V gene (reference sequence). The CDR3 runs to 15 residues. The CDR3 here is CASSSRETAGNEQFF. The CDR3 nucleotides read TGTGCCAGCTCTTCGAGAGAGACAGCGGGCAATGAGCAGTTCTTC.

This clonotype was detected ten times or more. The chain links TRBV3-1 to TRBJ1-3; TRBD1 matches at 8 bases. The V gene end was trimmed by 3 bases and the J gene end by 2 bases; junction bases not matched to a gene: 6. Germline V lookup: CDR1 LGHDT, CDR2 YNNKEL (reference sequence). The CDR3 is 16 residues long. The CDR3: CASSHRQGNAGNTIYF. The CDR3 DNA follows: TGTGCCAGCAGCCACAGACAGGGGAACGCTGGAAACACCATATATTTT.

At least ten counts were recorded for this clonotype. The chain is built from TRBV20-1 and TRBJ1-1; D remains unclear. Germline assignment: CDR1 DFQATT and CDR2 SNEGSKA (reference sequence). The CDR3 contains 14 residues. Trimming cost V 1 base and J 4 bases, with 13 bases left between them. CDR3 nucleotide sequence: TGCAGTGCTAGAGGGGCGTGGGAGCGCACTGAAGCTTTCTTT. Encoded protein: CSARGAWERTEAFF.

Concerning this clonotype itself: This may arise from a read error, as a much more abundant clone is one base away. The V call is TRBV29-1, the J call TRBJ2-1; D might be TRBD1 or TRBD2, each matching 6 bases. The germline V gene encodes CDR1 SQVTM and CDR2 ANQGSEA. This CDR3 spans 13 amino acids. The CDR3 region has the DNA TGCAGTCCGGTAGGGGGGACCTACGATGAGCAGTTCTTC. This translates into CSPVGGTYDEQFF.

This chain links TRBV13 with TRBJ2-2; 8 bases agree with TRBD2. This CDR3 contains 15 residues. V shed 2 bases, J shed 6 bases, and the junction held 5 bases outside the gene matches. Germline V gene sequence: CDR1 PRHDT, CDR2 FYEKMQ (reference sequence). CDR3 sequence: CASSLYTSGPGELFF. For the CDR3, the DNA is TGTGCCAGCAGCTTATATACTAGCGGACCCGGGGAGCTGTTTTTT.

This clonotype was recorded at least ten times. This rearrangement joins TRBV7-9 to TRBJ1-5, with 7 bases fitting TRBD1. V gave up 11 bases and J gave up 0 bases; unmatched junction bases: 25. This CDR3 contains 20 residues. Germline CDR1 and CDR2: SEHNR and FQNEAQ (reference sequence). In nucleotides, the CDR3 is TGTGCCGTCGATAACCAAATTGGGACAGTGACATACTATAGCAATCAGCCCCAGCATTTT. Residues: CAVDNQIGTVTYYSNQPQHF.

This clonotype has a count of ten or more. The J gene is TRBJ2-1, the V gene TRBV12-3 or TRBV12-4; the match to TRBD2 covers 7 bases. This CDR3 is built from 11 residues. With V trimmed by 6 bases and J by 7 bases, 0 bases remained unmatched. CDR3 region: CASRGGNEQFF. DNA for the CDR3: TGTGCCAGCAGGGGGGGGAATGAGCAGTTCTTC.

This clonotype has a count of ten or more. The chain employs TRBV20-1 and TRBJ1-1; D may be TRBD1 (5 bases). V was cut by 0 bases and J by 5 bases, with 16 bases left in between. Germline CDR1 is DFQATT and CDR2 is SNEGSKA (reference sequence). There are 15 residues in the CDR3. CDR3 amino acids: CSARDMGQGNTEAFF. The CDR3 bases are TGCAGTGCTAGAGATATGGGGCAGGGAAATACTGAAGCTTTCTTT.

This clonotype has ten or more counts. The rearrangement links TRBV7-9 to TRBJ2-5; 12 nucleotides align to TRBD1. Germline V gene lookup returns CDR1 SEHNR and CDR2 FQNEAQ (reference sequence). V dropped 8 bases and J dropped 5; count of bases not matched to a gene: 6. The CDR3 covers 14 residues. This CDR3 reads CASAGTGGWETQYF. DNA of the CDR3: TGTGCCAGCGCCGGGACAGGGGGCTGGGAGACCCAGTACTTC.

V is TRBV5-1 and J is TRBJ2-3; 8 nucleotides match TRBD1. Per the germline V gene, CDR1 is SGHRS and CDR2 is YFSETQ. J was trimmed by 1 base and V by 4 bases; bases with no gene match: 5. The CDR3 is made up of 15 amino acids. CDR3 amino acids: CASSTDRGGTDTQYF. The CDR3 DNA reads TGCGCCAGCAGCACAGACAGGGGCGGCACAGATACGCAGTATTTT. The whole variable domain, remainder taken from reference TRBV5-1 and TRBJ2-3, is KAGVTQTPRYLIKTRGQQVTLSCSPISGHRSVSWYQQTPGQGLQFLFEYFSETQRNKGNFPGRFSGRQFSNSRSEMNVSTLELGDSALYLCASSTDRGGTDTQYFGPGTRLTVL.

About this clonotype: A much more abundant neighbour one base away suggests this may be a read error. This chain links TRBV20-1 with TRBJ2-7, with 9 positions matching TRBD2. The V segment lost 0 bases and the J segment 4 bases; nucleotides outside the gene matches: 7. Germline V gene data show CDR1 as DFQATT and CDR2 as SNEGSKA (reference sequence). The CDR3 has 15 residues. This CDR3 is CSARDSRLAGYEQYF. CDR3 coding DNA: TGCAGTGCTAGAGATTCCAGGCTAGCGGGATACGAGCAGTACTTC.